This paragraph covers one T cell receptor beta chain sequence. Its antigen is as yet unknown. The sample is drawn from a study of T cell responses to AZD1222 COVID-19 vaccine. Study results and caveats: In a largely white British group with more females than males, clonal diversity was possibly underestimated.

Sequencing used immunoSEQ multiplex PCR; TCRdb keeps in-frame clones, though not all of them. The repertoire holds over 85,000 clones, with 70% to 90% as singletons. The CDR3 sequence is 14 residues long. Germline-derived CDR1 and CDR2 are MNHNY and SVGAGI (reference sequence). V was clipped by 4 bases and J by 2 bases; unmatched bases: 4. This chain uses TRBV6-6 with TRBJ1-2; TRBD1 matches 7 bases. Sequenced here: peripheral blood, sampled on day 0 of AZD1222 vaccination. The clonotype comes from an adult in good health. CDR3 DNA sequence: TGTGCCAGCAGTTCGCTAGGGGGCAACTATGGCTACACCTTC. Translated: CASSSLGGNYGYTF.